These 25 T cell receptor beta chains were all obtained from the same sample, sequenced in a study of blood T cell repertoires in COVID-19. TCRdb's copy holds only in-frame clones and misses some; the assay was immunoSEQ multiplex PCR. This sample has about 39,000 clones; more than 80% occur once, and the top ten carry approximately 4.1%. Sequencing was performed on peripheral blood. Receptor source: a man between 60 and 75 years old with acute or convalescent COVID-19.

The chain employs TRBV5-1 and TRBJ1-2; 8 bases fit TRBD1. This CDR3 comprises 16 residues. The V gene end was trimmed by 4 bases and the J gene end by 0 bases; junction bases not matched to a gene: 8. Germline V gene sequence: CDR1 SGHRS, CDR2 YFSETQ. The CDR3 nucleotides read TGCGCCAGCAGCCCCGGACAGGGAAGATCTAACTATGGCTACACCTTC. As protein: CASSPGQGRSNYGYTF.

The genes are TRBV4-2 and TRBJ1-1; D is possibly TRBD1 (5 bases). The germline V gene encodes CDR1 LGHNA and CDR2 YNFKEQ. The CDR3 spans 16 residues. Trimming shortened V by 2 bases and J by 5 bases, and 18 bases separated the two germline ends. The CDR3 nucleotides are TGTGCCAGCAGCCAAACTTGGCAGGGTAGGCGGACTGAAGCTTTCTTT. As protein: CASSQTWQGRRTEAFF.

The genes are TRBV12-3 or TRBV12-4 and TRBJ1-4; the D is unclear. The CDR3 totals 12 residues. V was pared by 6 bases and J by 13 bases, with 15 bases between. CDR3 amino acids: CASRTVGVGLFF. CDR3 DNA sequence: TGTGCCAGCAGGACTGTAGGTGTTGGACTGTTTTTT.

The sample holds one count of this clone. This chain links TRBV27 with TRBJ2-2; maybe TRBD1 (6 bases). The CDR3 covers 17 residues. Germline lookup yields CDR1 MNHEY and CDR2 SMNVEV (reference sequence). V lost 6 bases to trimming and J lost 4 bases, with 21 bases between them. The CDR3 sequence is CASRPGDGLSVTGELFF. The CDR3 nucleotides are TGTGCCAGCAGGCCAGGGGACGGCTTAAGCGTCACCGGGGAGCTGTTTTTT.

This sequence joins TRBV2 and TRBJ2-3; D remains ambiguous. V lost 3 bases and J lost 2, with 6 bases in between. This CDR3 comprises 13 residues. Germline CDR1 is SNHLY and CDR2 is FYNNEI. The CDR3 region is CASSDKNTDTQYF. The CDR3 nucleotides are TGTGCCAGCAGTGACAAAAACACAGATACGCAGTATTTT.

The genes are TRBV28 and TRBJ2-3, with 9 bases identical to TRBD2. The CDR3 contains 18 residues. Per the germline V gene, CDR1 is MDHEN and CDR2 is SYDVKM. J was trimmed by 4 bases and V by 5 bases; bases with no gene match: 16. The DNA of the CDR3 is TGTGCCAGCAGTCCAAGGACCCCCCAGCGGGAGGTATCAGATACGCAGTATTTT. Protein: CASSPRTPQREVSDTQYF.

This clone was recorded a few times. The rearrangement links TRBV11-2 to TRBJ2-1, with TRBD2 identical over 7 bases. Trimming at V came to 4 bases and at J to 2 bases, leaving 14 bases not matched to a gene. Germline V CDR1 and CDR2: SGHAT, FQNNGV. The CDR3 loop spans 18 amino acids. DNA of the CDR3: TGTGCCAGCAGCTCCTACTTACAGGCTAGCGGACCCTACAATGAGCAGTTCTTC. Protein sequence: CASSSYLQASGPYNEQFF.

The chain carries TRBV10-3 and TRBJ2-2, with D perhaps TRBD1 (5 bases). CDR1 ENHRY and CDR2 SYGVKD come from the germline V gene. This CDR3 has 14 residues. The ends were cut back, 2 bases at V and 3 bases at J, with 7 bases in the middle. CDR3 residues: CAISEGAYTGELFF. The CDR3, as DNA: TGTGCCATCAGTGAGGGGGCCTACACCGGGGAGCTGTTTTTT.

The rearrangement uses TRBV30 and TRBJ2-1, with 13 bases that match TRBD2. V was pared by 0 bases and J by 7 bases, with 3 bases of the junction left unmatched. The germline V gene encodes CDR1 GTSNPN and CDR2 SVGIG (reference sequence). The CDR3 consists of 15 residues. DNA for the CDR3: TGTGCCTGGAGTGTAGGACTAGCGGGAGCTAATGAGCAGTTCTTC. This sequence encodes CAWSVGLAGANEQFF. The full variable domain, with the rest looked up from reference TRBV30 and TRBJ2-1, is SQTIHQWPATLVQPVGSPLSLECTVEGTSNPNLYWYRQAAGRGLQLLFYSVGIGQISSEVPQNLSASRPQDRQFILSSKKLLLSDSGFYLCAWSVGLAGANEQFFGPGTRLTVL.

V usage is TRBV15 and J usage is TRBJ1-5; D gene unclear. Trimming pared 4 bases from V and 8 bases from J, leaving 18 bases between. The germline CDR1 and CDR2 sequences are LNHNV and YYDKDF (reference sequence). This CDR3 contains 15 residues. The CDR3 sequence is CATSIRDGTSEPQHF. The CDR3 DNA reads TGTGCCACCAGCATCCGTGACGGTACAAGCGAGCCCCAGCATTTT.

The chain carries TRBV29-1 and TRBJ2-7; TRBD1 agrees at 8 bases. CDR3 size: 13 residues. Unmatched junction bases numbered 2, after V lost 4 bases and J lost 0 bases. Per germline, CDR1 SQVTM and CDR2 ANQGSEA. CDR3 bases: TGCAGCGTTGGACAGGGGAACTCCTACGAGCAGTACTTC. This gives the protein CSVGQGNSYEQYF.

The chain is built from TRBV6-5 and TRBJ1-3, with a possible D match to TRBD1 (5 bases). V shed 5 bases and J shed 4 bases, with 15 bases lying between them. Germline V CDR1 and CDR2: MNHEY, SVGAGI. The CDR3 totals 15 residues. The CDR3 bases are TGTGCCAGCAGTACGGGAGGGGTTCCAGGAAACACCATATATTTT. Protein sequence: CASSTGGVPGNTIYF.

This chain links TRBV28 with TRBJ2-1; TRBD2 agrees at 11 bases. There are 18 residues in the CDR3. The germline gives CDR1 MDHEN, CDR2 SYDVKM. V trimming: 3 bases; J trimming: 7 bases; junction bases outside the gene matches: 14. The chain's CDR3 is CASSFPSGRMGGGNEQFF. CDR3 bases: TGTGCCAGCAGTTTTCCTAGCGGGAGGATGGGCGGGGGTAATGAGCAGTTCTTC.

CDR3 DNA: TGTGCCAGCAGCGATCTTGGAGCCCCGGGCACCGGGGAGCTGTTTTTT. This translates into CASSDLGAPGTGELFF. The chain links TRBV11-2 to TRBJ2-2, with D uncertain. V was pared by 5 bases and J by 4 bases, with 17 bases between. CDR1 SGHAT and CDR2 FQNNGV come from the germline V gene. The CDR3 sequence is 16 residues long.

The V and J genes are TRBV19 and TRBJ1-6, with D possibly TRBD1 on 6 matching bases. Per germline, CDR1 LNHDA and CDR2 SQIVND (reference sequence). The CDR3 covers 13 residues. Trimming shortened V by 8 bases and J by 7 bases, and 12 bases separated the two germline ends. In DNA form, the CDR3 reads TGTGCCAGTGGAGGACAGTTAAATTCACCCCTCCACTTT. Its protein product is CASGGQLNSPLHF.

The chain joins TRBV6-2 or TRBV6-3 to TRBJ1-1; no clear D gene. Deletions cut 5 bases from V and 5 bases from J, with 6 bases between. Looked up from germline, CDR1 is MNHEY and CDR2 is SVGEGT. CDR3 length equals 11 residues. The CDR3 bases are TGTGCCAGCAGTCGGGTGACTGAAGCTTTCTTT. This codes for CASSRVTEAFF.

The chain recombines TRBV7-2 with TRBJ1-2, with TRBD1 matching 9 bases. This CDR3 contains 17 residues. Germline loops: CDR1 SGHTA, CDR2 FQGNSA. The J segment lost 0 bases and the V segment lost 3 bases, leaving 8 bases of the junction unmatched. For the CDR3, the DNA is TGTGCCAGCAGCTTTACTACGGGACAGGGAGCTAACTATGGCTACACCTTC. This codes for CASSFTTGQGANYGYTF.

This clone has a single count. The chain uses TRBV5-1 and TRBJ1-1; weak D call: TRBD1 (6 bases). V was pared by 0 bases and J by 4 bases, with 13 bases between. Germline assignment: CDR1 SGHRS and CDR2 YFSETQ. The CDR3 covers 15 residues. CDR3 coding DNA: TGCGCCAGCAGCTTGGGCGGGGGCGGTCGCACTGAAGCTTTCTTT. This codes for CASSLGGGGRTEAFF.

The chain combines TRBV7-2 with TRBJ2-5, with TRBD1 matching 9 bases. The CDR3 has 16 residues. The germline gives CDR1 SGHTA, CDR2 FQGNSA. The V gene end was trimmed by 3 bases and the J gene end by 5 bases; junction bases not matched to a gene: 10. CDR3 residues: CASSFIQQGAWETQYF. CDR3 bases: TGTGCCAGCAGCTTTATACAACAGGGGGCTTGGGAGACCCAGTACTTC. The complete variable domain, with remaining parts taken from reference TRBV7-2 and TRBJ2-5, reads GAGVSQSPSNKVTEKGKDVELRCDPISGHTALYWYRQSLGQGLEFLIYFQGNSAPDKSGLPSDRFSAERTGGSVSTLTIQRTQQEDSAVYLCASSFIQQGAWETQYFGPGTRLLVL.

This chain links TRBV28 with TRBJ2-7, with a possible D match to TRBD2 (6 bases). The CDR3 runs to 16 residues. V was shortened by 5 bases and J by 0 bases, with 17 bases between the two germline ends. Looked up from germline, CDR1 is MDHEN and CDR2 is SYDVKM. This chain's CDR3 is CASSPRGLFISYEQYF. The CDR3 DNA reads TGTGCCAGCAGTCCACGGGGACTTTTTATCTCCTACGAGCAGTACTTC.

The CDR3 DNA follows: TGTGCCAGCAGCTGGAGACAGGGGAACACTGAAGCTTTCTTT. Translation gives CASSWRQGNTEAFF. The chain uses TRBV11-1 and TRBJ1-1; 7 positions agree with TRBD1. In germline, CDR1 is SGHAT, CDR2 FQDESV (reference sequence). This CDR3 contains 14 residues. With V trimmed by 4 bases and J by 1 base, 3 bases remained unmatched.

The V and J genes are TRBV7-6 and TRBJ2-7; TRBD1 might be the D (6 bases). From germline, CDR1 is SGHVS and CDR2 FNYEAQ. This CDR3 spans 15 amino acids. V was clipped by 1 base and J by 4 bases, with 14 bases between them. The DNA for the CDR3 is TGTGCCAGCAGCTTAGGCAGGGGCCCATGGTACGAGCAGTACTTC. The encoded protein is CASSLGRGPWYEQYF.

The rearrangement links TRBV2 to TRBJ2-7; D perhaps matches TRBD1 (5 bases). Germline V gene lookup returns CDR1 SNHLY and CDR2 FYNNEI. There are 15 residues in the CDR3. V lost 3 bases and J 7 bases, leaving 19 bases between the germline ends. CDR3 in amino acids: CASSDRTLTTHEQYF. The CDR3 DNA reads TGTGCCAGCAGTGATCGGACACTCACGACTCATGAGCAGTACTTC.

The rearrangement joins TRBV5-1 to TRBJ2-1, with 13 bases fitting TRBD2. The germline V gene has CDR1 SGHRS and CDR2 YFSETQ. The CDR3 is 19 residues long. Losses at the gene ends were 0 bases for V and 4 bases for J; bases not matched to a gene: 10. The DNA for the CDR3 is TGCGCCAGCAGCTTGGTACTAGCGGGGGGGCCCAATCAATACAATGAGCAGTTCTTC. Amino acid sequence: CASSLVLAGGPNQYNEQFF.

This clone was found once. The V gene is TRBV5-8, the J gene TRBJ1-1, with D tentatively TRBD1 (5 bases). Germline V CDR1 and CDR2: SGHTS, YDEGEE. Between the trimmed V and J ends, which lost 3 bases and 0 bases, there was a span of 12 bases. There are 15 residues in the CDR3. The CDR3 region has the DNA TGTGCCAGCAGCTGGGGTCTCAGGGTGAACACTGAAGCTTTCTTT. Protein: CASSWGLRVNTEAFF.